This entry features one TCR beta chain sequence. The data stem from a study of memory CD4+ T cells and cytomegalovirus serostatus. Germline CDR1 is SEHNR and CDR2 is FQNEAQ (reference sequence). Unmatched junction bases numbered 8, after V lost 4 bases and J lost 3 bases. This CDR3 comprises 16 residues. The sort gate was single viable CD3+CD4+CD8-CD45RO+ cells for memory CD4+ T cells. The table came from immunoSEQ multiplex PCR; TCRdb's copy has only in-frame clones and leaves some out. Altogether 75,000 to 90,000 clones are present, roughly 80% being singletons, with the ten largest covering about 0.72%.

The source of this sequence is an adult in good health and CMV-seronegative. Sequencing was done on a sample of memory CD4+ T cells from blood. This chain links TRBV7-9 with TRBJ1-3; 8 bases line up with TRBD1. Here the CDR3 reads CASSSIQGARGNTIYF. In DNA form, the CDR3 reads TGTGCCAGCAGCTCGATCCAGGGGGCGCGTGGAAACACCATATATTTT. Combining the CDR3 with reference TRBV7-9 and TRBJ1-3 gives the whole variable domain DTGVSQNPRHKITKRGQNVTFRCDPISEHNRLYWYRQTLGQGPEFLTYFQNEAQLEKSRLLSDRFSAERPKGSFSTLEIQRTEQGDSAMYLCASSSIQGARGNTIYFGEGSWLTVV.